The 23 T cell receptor beta chains presented below share a single source sample, sequenced in a study of T cells expressing NK-cell markers (dated by TCRdb to the early 2020s). Libraries were built with 5' RACE. The sequencer listed for this sample is Illumina HiSeq 2000. With the reads reprocessed by TCRdb, a single entry stands for each CDR3 protein sequence and no DNA is reported. The table for this sample lists about 430,000 distinct CDR3 sequences. Together, the top ten hold under 1.5% of the sample. Material for sequencing was blood T cells: a sorted CD56 or NKG2C T cell subset, CD4+ or CD8+ T cells, or bulk PBMC T cells (not recorded which). These receptors came from a woman in her forties or fifties in good health. Donor details come from another sample of the same person, matched by shared clones.

The chain is built from TRBV7-3 and TRBJ2-2; the D call of TRBD1 rests on TCRdb alone, since no DNA is present to check it. CDR1 and CDR2 (germline): SGHTA, FQGTGA. The CDR3 runs to 16 residues. CDR3 amino acids: CASSPGTHLGTGELFF.

The genes are TRBV5-1 and TRBJ2-7; TCRdb reports TRBD1, a call that lacks DNA to check it against. Germline CDR1 SGHRS, CDR2 YFSETQ. This CDR3 comprises 18 residues. CDR3 residues: CASSLSVIGSGGNYEQYF.

The chain combines TRBV27 with TRBJ2-5; TCRdb selects TRBD1, and the lack of DNA leaves this call unchecked. This CDR3 is 14 amino acids long. CDR1 and CDR2 from the germline V gene are MNHEY and SMNVEV (reference sequence). The CDR3 protein is CASCPQGYQETQYF.

The chain links TRBV4-1 to TRBJ1-4; TCRdb reports TRBD1, a call that lacks DNA to check it against. CDR1 MGHRA and CDR2 YSYEKL come from the germline V gene. This CDR3 spans 14 amino acids. CDR3 region: CASSHPGTKEKLFF.

V and J are TRBV20-1 and TRBJ2-5; TCRdb's assignment of TRBD1 cannot be checked, as there is no DNA. The CDR3 contains 14 residues. Germline V gene data show CDR1 as DFQATT and CDR2 as SNEGSKA (reference sequence). This CDR3 reads CSATDSAGDETQYF.

The V call is TRBV3-1, the J call TRBJ2-5; TCRdb indicates TRBD1, and absent DNA this call remains unverified. This CDR3 spans 16 amino acids. CDR1 is LGHDT and CDR2 is YNNKEL in the germline V gene (reference sequence). The CDR3 protein is CASSQYRTLPGGTQYF.

The chain recombines TRBV29-1 with TRBJ2-5; TCRdb's D gene call, TRBD1, goes unchecked for lack of DNA. CDR3 size: 12 residues. The germline V gene encodes CDR1 SQVTM and CDR2 ANQGSEA. CDR3 sequence: CSVRIAGETQYF.

The rearrangement uses TRBV18 and TRBJ1-2; absent DNA, TCRdb's TRBD1 call cannot be checked. In germline, CDR1 is KGHSH, CDR2 LQKENI. The CDR3 runs 16 residues. The CDR3 reads CASSPRRDIQSYGYTF.

V gene TRBV3-1 combines with J gene TRBJ1-4; without DNA, the TCRdb call of TRBD1 cannot be checked. The germline V gene encodes CDR1 LGHDT and CDR2 YNNKEL (reference sequence). The CDR3 runs to 14 residues. The CDR3 loop reads CASSPRTREEKLFF.

The chain carries TRBV9 and TRBJ2-3. Germline V gene sequence: CDR1 SGDLS, CDR2 YYNGEE. There are 13 residues in the CDR3. This chain's CDR3 is CASSGSRTDTQYF. Drawing the rest from reference TRBV9 and TRBJ2-3, the complete variable domain is DSGVTQTPKHLITATGQRVTLRCSPRSGDLSVYWYQQSLDQGLQFLIQYYNGEERAKGNILERFSAQQFPDLHSELNLSSLELGDSALYFCASSGSRTDTQYFGPGTRLTVL.

The V call is TRBV6-2 or TRBV6-3, the J call TRBJ2-3. The length of the CDR3 is 12 residues. From germline, CDR1 is MNHEY and CDR2 SVGEGT. This CDR3 reads CASSQRPDTQYF.

This chain joins TRBV12-3 or TRBV12-4 and TRBJ2-3; absent DNA, TCRdb's TRBD2 call cannot be checked. CDR3 length: 16 amino acids. CDR3 sequence reads: CASSSAGGPSTDTQYF.

The chain is built from TRBV20-1 and TRBJ2-2; TCRdb calls TRBD1, which cannot be checked without DNA. CDR1 and CDR2 from the germline V gene are DFQATT and SNEGSKA (reference sequence). The CDR3 runs 12 residues. The CDR3 reads CSARDWGGELFF.

V usage is TRBV25-1 and J usage is TRBJ2-7; with no DNA, the TCRdb D assignment of TRBD1 cannot be verified. The CDR3 spans 12 residues. Germline V CDR1 and CDR2: MGHDK, SYGVNS. CDR3: CASTPPRNEQYF.

The chain couples TRBV7-8 to TRBJ1-1. The CDR3 totals 16 residues. CDR1 SGHVS and CDR2 FQNEAQ come from the germline V gene. The CDR3 loop is CASSLVRTTLRIEAFF. Drawing the rest from reference TRBV7-8 and TRBJ1-1, the complete variable domain is GAGVSQSPRYKVAKRGQDVALRCDPISGHVSLFWYQQALGQGPEFLTYFQNEAQLDKSGLPSDRFFAERPEGSVSTLKIQRTQQEDSAVYLCASSLVRTTLRIEAFFGQGTRLTVV.

V usage is TRBV28 and J usage is TRBJ2-7; TCRdb's D call of TRBD2 is untestable without DNA. Germline CDR1 and CDR2: MDHEN and SYDVKM. The CDR3 consists of 13 residues. The CDR3 loop reads CASLTSGSWEQYF.

The V and J genes are TRBV12-3 or TRBV12-4 and TRBJ2-1; the TCRdb D gene call, TRBD1, has no DNA to confirm it. CDR3 length: 16 residues. The CDR3 sequence: CASSLARAGIYNEQFF.

The chain couples TRBV2 to TRBJ1-2. There are 14 residues in the CDR3. Germline lookup yields CDR1 SNHLY and CDR2 FYNNEI. The CDR3: CASRGDSMNYGYTF.

Here the CDR3 reads CASSLILSGANVLTF. J is TRBJ2-6 and V is TRBV14. Per germline, CDR1 SGHDN and CDR2 FVKESK. CDR3 length: 15 amino acids.

This chain connects TRBV20-1 to TRBJ2-5. The CDR3 contains 13 residues. Germline values: CDR1 DFQATT, CDR2 SNEGSKA (reference sequence). The CDR3 loop is CSALHLQGETQYF.

The CDR3 protein is CASSTPGTPAGAFF. The gene calls are TRBV12-3 or TRBV12-4 and TRBJ1-1; with no DNA, the TCRdb D assignment of TRBD1 cannot be verified. The length of the CDR3 is 14 residues.

The CDR3 sequence: CASSRRLASETQYF. This chain links TRBV14 with TRBJ2-5. Germline V gives CDR1 SGHDN, CDR2 FVKESK. CDR3 length equals 14 residues.

The chain joins TRBV4-1 to TRBJ2-5; TCRdb's D gene call, TRBD2, goes unchecked for lack of DNA. The CDR3 extends over 17 amino acids. Germline values: CDR1 MGHRA, CDR2 YSYEKL. The chain's CDR3 is CASSQTRGLAGEETQYF.